The subject of this entry is one T cell receptor beta chain. This clone showed up many times. This clone's antigen is unknown. Per-base qualities were not stored, and no clone one base away is much larger. The sample carries other DNA sequences with the same CDR3. This record comes from a study of blood T cell repertoires in COVID-19 (dated by TCRdb to about 2020). At the level of the whole study: Samples from collaborators originated in the United States, Italy and Spain and spanned both the acute and convalescent phases of COVID-19. The material from the prospective study consisted of cDNA or gDNA derived from T cells, B-cell-depleted T cells, or PBMCs. Deeply sampled blood TCRbeta repertoires from subjects exposed to, actively infected with, or recovered from COVID-19 were included in the dataset. A freely available public database, intended as a resource for researchers studying the immune response to SARS-CoV-2, is where the repertoires were released. The samples were drawn from the first 160 participants of the ongoing ImmuneRACE study and from 950 to 1,500 subjects provided by 6 global collaborators. A de-identified subject ID, COVID-19 status, age in years and sex were almost always included in the sample metadata. Where HLA class I and class II types were available, the types were taken from metadata supplied by the sample provider, not from assay-based typing.

Deletion took 3 bases off V and 7 bases off J, with a span of 10 bases between the germline ends. The cysteine opens and the phenylalanine closes a CDR3 of 14 amino acids. Kept here is only the CDR3 DNA, which spans 42 bases and is read in frame from base 1. CDR1 and CDR2 are read off the germline V gene as KGHSH and LQKENI. TCRbeta CDR3 regions were amplified from genomic DNA by means of the immunoSEQ Assay, a bias-controlled multiplex PCR. In the authors' own workflow: The number of nucleated cells in each sample was estimated by amplification of reference gene primers within the assay. To quantify the absolute abundance of each unique TCRbeta CDR3 rearrangement, sequence reads were collapsed and filtered. For each sample, productive Simpson clonality was calculated as the square root of Simpson's diversity index across productive rearrangements. TCRdb carries this immuneACCESS record with in-frame sequences only. Its versions omit some clonotypes, under half of them owing to an unresolved V gene in the studies checked, with the rest unexplained. The DNA was the basis for D and trimming; V, J and clone size are from that table. This sample has around 260,000 clones in its table, and around 89% of those were observed once. In total, the top ten clones hold more than 0.75% of the sample.

Findings and caveats that apply to the study as a whole: Clinical and demographic metadata were provided uncurated, with the amount varying by source and participant.

The collaborating institutions used their own protocols to collect whole blood in K2EDTA tubes. For TCRbeta analysis, collaborators shipped samples as frozen whole blood, isolated PBMCs, or DNA extracted from either of those sample types. The chain is encoded by TRBV18 joined to TRBJ1-6; no D gene can be assigned with confidence. The sample was peripheral blood. This receptor was taken from a man aged 25 to 40 with acute or convalescent COVID-19. The DNA reads as follows: TGTGCCAGCTCACCCGCCGCGCGGAATTCACCCCTCCACTTT. This translates into CASSPAARNSPLHF.